The source of this TCR beta chain is a study of blood T cells in healthy people across ages (dated by TCRdb to the mid-2010s). Study-wide context: In model experiments, template switching captured roughly one uniquely barcoded TCR beta cDNA molecule for every two T cells. To track age-related changes in TCR beta repertoire diversity, the study relied on deep sequencing normalized with unique cDNA molecular identifiers. The donors were split into four age groups: young (average around 15 years), middle-aged (around 37), aged (approximately 60) and long-lived (82). Donors of different ages were randomly distributed across sequencing lanes to avoid experimental bias. The study analyzed two additional independent replicas of 1 million unique cDNA reads from the same blood draw for two donors, one aged 18 to 29 and one aged 80 or older.

What the authors observed across the whole study: As age increased, observed TCR beta diversity per million T cells dropped in a roughly linear way, and a significant reduction was already evident by age 40. Estimates of total diversity based on one million sequenced T cells were regarded as lower bounds and as underestimates. The CMV infection status of donors was not known, potentially confounding age-related changes in expanded clonotypes. Compared with the aged group, more naive CD4+ T cells, fewer expanded clones and increased TCR diversity were shown by the long-lived group, suggesting age selection. Bulk unsorted PBMC profiling prevented conclusive comparison of naive and antigen-experienced compartments. A strong correlation was found between observed TCR beta diversity and the percentage of naive T cells measured by flow cytometry.

The CDR3, cysteine through phenylalanine, is 16 amino acids long. Solely the CDR3 DNA is kept, with 48 bases framed from the first base. The CDR1 and CDR2 encoded by the germline V gene (reference sequence) are DFQATT and SNEGSKA. Trimmed from V: 3 bases; trimmed from J: 2 bases; junction bases lacking a gene match: 6. A remark on this clonotype: Its binding antigen is unknown. No much larger clone exists at a distance of one base, and base qualities are not known.

Library preparation employed 5' RACE. A second PCR of roughly 7 to 11 cycles was performed with a sample-barcoded 5' primer and a J-beta primer mix. A unique molecular identifier was introduced onto each TCR beta cDNA molecule by a template-switch 5' adaptor carrying 12 random nucleotides. Each sample yielded at least 2.5 million CDR3-containing paired-end reads. First-strand cDNA was synthesized from all RNA with the Mint cDNA synthesis kit, primed by a TRBC-specific oligonucleotide. Following uracil-DNA glycosylase treatment, all cDNA underwent a first 18-cycle PCR with the universal primers M1SS and BC2_uni_R. Concerning the study's data processing: Each sample was normalized by randomly selecting 1 million high-quality reads, each carrying a distinct molecular identifier. Instead of being binned into consensus sequences, reads with shared molecular identifiers were discarded. MiTCR, with a Q25 quality threshold and the strictest error-elimination algorithm, was used for CDR3 identification, clonotype clustering and error correction. Lower-bound total TCR beta diversity was estimated with a nonparametric unseen species model using Euler transformation. Using fastp trimming at Q25 and MiXCR clonotype assembly, TCRdb reanalyzed the public sequencing data and kept in-frame beta chains. A single entry per CDR3 protein holds the most common genes and DNA from its merged rows. The V and J calls were determined by TCRdb, not by the authors. This sample lists fewer than 2,000,000 distinct CDR3 sequences; approximately 40% were detected once. Together, the top ten hold approximately 22% of the sample.

Systemically healthy Caucasian individuals from Russia, 35 to 50 in total and aged 6 to 90 years, were included as donors. Roughly 11 milliliters of peripheral blood were drawn from each donor into EDTA-treated Vacutainer tubes. PBMCs were isolated by Ficoll-Paque density-gradient centrifugation, with at least 6 million obtained per sample. Trizol reagent was used to extract total RNA from PBMCs, with at least 6 micrograms per sample. Naive CD45RAhigh/CD27high T cell percentages were measured by flow cytometry on a PBMC aliquot from every donor. What was sequenced was blood. This clonotype was obtained from a human donor in good health. Here the chain combines TRBV20-1 and TRBJ2-5; TRBD2 matches 13 bases in the middle. The sequence in DNA is TGCAGTGCTAGTTGGGGGACTAGCGGGGCTCAAGAGACCCAGTACTTC. Its translation is CSASWGTSGAQETQYF.